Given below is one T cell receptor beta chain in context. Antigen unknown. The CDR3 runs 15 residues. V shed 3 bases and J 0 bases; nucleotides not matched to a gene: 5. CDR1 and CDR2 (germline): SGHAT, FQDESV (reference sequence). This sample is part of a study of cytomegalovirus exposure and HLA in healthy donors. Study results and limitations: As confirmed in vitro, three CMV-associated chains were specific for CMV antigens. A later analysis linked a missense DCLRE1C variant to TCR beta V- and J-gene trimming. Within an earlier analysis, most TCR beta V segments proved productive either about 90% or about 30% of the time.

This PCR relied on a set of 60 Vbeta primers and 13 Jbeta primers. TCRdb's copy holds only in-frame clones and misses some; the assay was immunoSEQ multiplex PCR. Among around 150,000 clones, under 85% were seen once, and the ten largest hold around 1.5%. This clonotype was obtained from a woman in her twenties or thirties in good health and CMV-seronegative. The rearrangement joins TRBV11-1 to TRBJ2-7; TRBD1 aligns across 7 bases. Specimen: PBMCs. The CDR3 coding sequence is TGTGCCAGCAGCTTGGTGACAGGGACCTCCTACGAGCAGTACTTC. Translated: CASSLVTGTSYEQYF. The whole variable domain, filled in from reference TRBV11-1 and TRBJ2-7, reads EAEVAQSPRYKITEKSQAVAFWCDPISGHATLYWYRQILGQGPELLVQFQDESVVDDSQLPKDRFSAERLKGVDSTLKIQPAELGDSAMYLCASSLVTGTSYEQYFGPGTRLTVT.